The 19 T cell receptor beta chains reported below all come from one sample, sequenced in a study of OX40 agonist ivuxolimab in advanced cancers. The table came from immunoSEQ multiplex PCR; TCRdb's copy has only in-frame clones and leaves some out. The sample lists tens of thousands of clones, over 60% occurring once. The sequencing used CD4+ or CD8+ T cells sorted from blood, collected in a trial of the OX40 agonist ivuxolimab. The receptor set was obtained from an adult with an advanced solid tumor such as melanoma, head and neck, liver or kidney cancer.

The chain links TRBV19 to TRBJ2-2; D remains unclear. Germline V CDR1 and CDR2: LNHDA, SQIVND (reference sequence). V lost 5 bases and J 4 bases, leaving 11 bases between the germline ends. The CDR3 spans 14 residues. CDR3 amino acids: CASSLTSPTGELFF. The CDR3 DNA is TGTGCCAGTAGTCTCACTTCGCCCACCGGGGAGCTGTTTTTT. Full variable domain (outside the CDR3, taken from reference TRBV19 and TRBJ2-2): DGGITQSPKYLFRKEGQNVTLSCEQNLNHDAMYWYRQDPGQGLRLIYYSQIVNDFQKGDIAEGYSVSREKKESFPLTVTSAQKNPTAFYLCASSLTSPTGELFFGEGSRLTVL.

The chain uses TRBV7-9 and TRBJ1-2; 7 nucleotides line up with TRBD1. The germline V gene encodes CDR1 SEHNR and CDR2 FQNEAQ (reference sequence). The ends lost 6 bases at V and 8 bases at J; junction bases unmatched: 9. CDR3 size: 13 residues. The CDR3 sequence: CASSPDRVQGYTF. The DNA for the CDR3 is TGTGCCAGCAGTCCAGACAGGGTGCAAGGCTACACCTTC.

The J gene is TRBJ2-7, the V gene TRBV7-8; weak D call: TRBD2 (7 bases). CDR3 length: 15 amino acids. Germline CDR1 and CDR2: SGHVS and FQNEAQ. V was pared by 1 base and J by 2 bases, with 12 bases between. The CDR3 nucleotides read TGTGCCAGCAGCTTAGACCGGGGGGCAGCCTACGAGCAGTACGTC. Amino acids: CASSLDRGAAYEQYV.

J is TRBJ1-2 and V is TRBV5-1; 8 nucleotides line up with TRBD1. Germline V lookup: CDR1 SGHRS, CDR2 YFSETQ. With V trimmed by 4 bases and J by 7 bases, 12 bases remained unmatched. The CDR3 runs to 15 residues. CDR3: CASSLRSDREGGYTF. In DNA form, the CDR3 reads TGCGCCAGCAGCCTTCGCTCGGACAGGGAGGGTGGCTACACCTTC.

The chain uses TRBV27 and TRBJ2-1; 8 bases are a match to TRBD2. The CDR3 has 15 amino acids. Losses at the gene ends were 6 bases for V and 2 bases for J; bases not matched to a gene: 6. The germline V gene encodes CDR1 MNHEY and CDR2 SMNVEV (reference sequence). In DNA form, the CDR3 reads TGTGCCAGCAGGAGACTAGCGAGTACCTACAATGAGCAGTTCTTC. Amino acids: CASRRLASTYNEQFF.

The chain employs TRBV28 and TRBJ1-6; 8 nucleotides align to TRBD1. Looked up from germline, CDR1 is MDHEN and CDR2 is SYDVKM. CDR3 length equals 15 residues. With V trimmed by 6 bases and J by 7 bases, 8 bases remained unmatched. CDR3 amino acids: CASRKQGVRNSPLHF. The CDR3 DNA reads as TGTGCCAGCAGGAAACAGGGGGTTCGGAATTCACCCCTCCACTTT.

The chain is built from TRBV15 and TRBJ1-6; TRBD1 matches at 7 bases. V gave up 3 bases and J gave up 6 bases; unmatched junction bases: 5. CDR3 size: 15 residues. Germline V CDR1 and CDR2: LNHNV, YYDKDF (reference sequence). The CDR3 DNA sequence: TGTGCCACCAGCAGGTGGGACAGAGTTAATTCACCCCTCCACTTT. It yields the protein CATSRWDRVNSPLHF.

The CDR3 here is CASSLLDRANSPLHF. For the CDR3, the DNA is TGTGCCAGCAGCTTGCTCGACAGGGCCAATTCACCCCTCCACTTT. The chain carries TRBV5-6 and TRBJ1-6; 7 bases agree with TRBD1. Trimming removed 1 base from V and 7 bases from J; junction bases left unmatched: 5. Per the germline V gene, CDR1 is SGHDT and CDR2 is YYEEEE. The CDR3 is 15 residues long.

The chain carries TRBV2 and TRBJ2-3; possibly TRBD1 or TRBD2 for D (6 bases each). V gave up 7 bases and J gave up 10 bases, with 15 bases separating them. Germline V CDR1 and CDR2: SNHLY, FYNNEI. The CDR3 sequence is 12 residues long. Here the CDR3 DNA reads TGTGCCAGCAAAGTGGGGGGCGGATCGCAGTATTTT. Amino acid sequence: CASKVGGGSQYF.

This rearrangement joins TRBV21-1 to TRBJ2-7; no check of the table's D call, TRBD1, against the DNA was made. TRBV21-1 is designated a pseudogene. The CDR3 length is 16 residues. Here the CDR3 reads CASSKEAGTGGYEQYV. The CDR3 DNA sequence: TGTGCCAGCAGCAAAGAGGCCGGGACAGGGGGATACGAGCAGTACGTC.

The table lists this clone with a few counts. V and J are TRBV7-6 and TRBJ1-6; the match to TRBD1 covers 8 bases. With V trimmed by 1 base and J by 10 bases, 9 bases remained unmatched. CDR1 is SGHVS, CDR2 FNYEAQ, per germline. This CDR3 comprises 16 residues. CDR3 residues: CASSLETQGAGSPLHF. CDR3 sequence (DNA): TGTGCCAGCAGCTTAGAGACCCAGGGGGCAGGCTCACCCCTCCACTTT. Looking up the rest from reference TRBV7-6 and TRBJ1-6 gives the full variable domain: GAGVSQSPRYKVTKRGQDVALRCDPISGHVSLYWYRQALGQGPEFLTYFNYEAQQDKSGLPNDRFSAERPEGSISTLTIQRTEQRDSAMYRCASSLETQGAGSPLHFGNGTRLTVT.

The chain recombines TRBV9 with TRBJ1-6, with D perhaps TRBD1 (6 bases). Germline V CDR1 and CDR2: SGDLS, YYNGEE. With 4 bases removed from V and 5 bases from J, the gap between germline ends came to 10 bases. This CDR3 region has 14 residues. The CDR3 DNA follows: TGTGCCAGCAGCATAAGGACAGATAATTCACCCCTCCACTTT. Protein sequence: CASSIRTDNSPLHF. Full variable domain (outside the CDR3, taken from reference TRBV9 and TRBJ1-6): DSGVTQTPKHLITATGQRVTLRCSPRSGDLSVYWYQQSLDQGLQFLIQYYNGEERAKGNILERFSAQQFPDLHSELNLSSLELGDSALYFCASSIRTDNSPLHFGNGTRLTVT.

The rearrangement uses TRBV15 and TRBJ1-1; D remains unclear. Germline lookup yields CDR1 LNHNV and CDR2 YYDKDF (reference sequence). V was shortened by 5 bases and J by 7 bases, with 8 bases between the two germline ends. There are 11 residues in the CDR3. The CDR3 here is CATSFALEAFF. The CDR3 DNA sequence: TGTGCCACCAGCTTCGCCCTTGAAGCTTTCTTT.

The CDR3 DNA follows: TGTGCCAGCAGCTTCACGGCGGAAAAACTGTTTTTT. This gives the protein CASSFTAEKLFF. The rearrangement joins TRBV7-9 to TRBJ1-4; no firm D call. With 3 bases removed from V and 8 bases from J, the gap between germline ends came to 7 bases. This CDR3 has 12 amino acids. Germline V gene sequence: CDR1 SEHNR, CDR2 FQNEAQ (reference sequence).

This sequence joins TRBV9 and TRBJ1-3, with 8 positions matching TRBD1. Germline assignment: CDR1 SGDLS and CDR2 YYNGEE. V dropped 3 bases and J dropped 0; count of bases not matched to a gene: 11. The CDR3 runs to 18 residues. The CDR3, as DNA: TGTGCCAGCAGCGCAGGACAGGGAGGGAAATTCTCTGGAAACACCATATATTTT. This codes for CASSAGQGGKFSGNTIYF.

The chain is built from TRBV7-9 and TRBJ1-1, with a weak D call TRBD1 (6 bases). Trimming took off 0 bases at V and 12 bases at J, with 23 bases between the two ends. This CDR3 has 16 residues. The germline V gene has CDR1 SEHNR and CDR2 FQNEAQ (reference sequence). The CDR3 spells CASSLAVPGGARLTFF. In DNA form, the CDR3 reads TGTGCCAGCAGCTTAGCCGTCCCGGGGGGGGCCCGGTTGACTTTCTTT.

The chain is built from TRBV7-9 and TRBJ1-1, with a weak D call TRBD1 (6 bases). Germline lookup yields CDR1 SEHNR and CDR2 FQNEAQ (reference sequence). This CDR3 spans 13 amino acids. Deletions cut 0 bases from V and 7 bases from J, with 9 bases between. For the CDR3, the DNA is TGTGCCAGCAGCTTAGCCGACAGGAATGAAGCTTTCTTT. This sequence encodes CASSLADRNEAFF. Full variable domain (rest looked up from reference TRBV7-9 and TRBJ1-1): DTGVSQNPRHKITKRGQNVTFRCDPISEHNRLYWYRQTLGQGPEFLTYFQNEAQLEKSRLLSDRFSAERPKGSFSTLEIQRTEQGDSAMYLCASSLADRNEAFFGQGTRLTVV.

The chain employs TRBV5-1 and TRBJ1-1; D call uncertain. CDR1 SGHRS and CDR2 YFSETQ come from the germline V gene. The CDR3 covers 12 residues. V was clipped by 2 bases and J by 5 bases, with 7 bases between them. CDR3 coding DNA: TGCGCCAGCAGCTTAAGAGAAACTGAAGCTTTCTTT. Its translation: CASSLRETEAFF.

This clone is medium-sized in the sample. V gene TRBV19 combines with J gene TRBJ1-2; D gene uncertain. The CDR3 is 13 residues long. The V end was cut by 3 bases, the J end by 4 bases, with 9 bases between. Germline V gene lookup returns CDR1 LNHDA and CDR2 SQIVND (reference sequence). The CDR3, as DNA: TGTGCCAGTAGTATGAGAAGGAGCTATGGCTACACCTTC. It specifies CASSMRRSYGYTF.